This T cell receptor (beta chain) was observed in a study of patients and donors after allogeneic stem cell transplantation. Germline V gene lookup returns CDR1 GTSNPN and CDR2 SVGIG (reference sequence). Unmatched junction bases numbered 7, after V lost 1 base and J lost 5 bases. There are 16 residues in the CDR3. TCRdb fed the RT-PCR reads into MiXCR, producing one record per CDR3 protein. The sample has hundreds of thousands of distinct CDR3 sequences; approximately 16% are singletons. This clonotype was sampled from a human donor who was either an allogeneic HSCT recipient or a stem cell or donor lymphocyte infusion donor (not recorded which). It is not recorded whose cells these are; they may come from a transplant donor. V and J are TRBV30 and TRBJ2-2, with 10 bases aligning to TRBD1. What was sequenced was blood, either unsorted or a sorted T cell fraction (not recorded which). The CDR3 protein is CAWSADRGVGTGELFF. CDR3 nucleotides: TGTGCCTGGAGTGCGGACAGGGGGGTCGGGACCGGGGAGCTGTTTTTT. Complete variable domain (other parts from reference TRBV30 and TRBJ2-2): SQTIHQWPATLVQPVGSPLSLECTVEGTSNPNLYWYRQAAGRGLQLLFYSVGIGQISSEVPQNLSASRPQDRQFILSSKKLLLSDSGFYLCAWSADRGVGTGELFFGEGSRLTVL.